This T cell receptor beta chain was identified in a study of a mutant IDH1 vaccine in newly diagnosed glioma. Study-wide points: Apparently, pseudoprogression bore no relation to changes among the top peripheral T cell clonotypes.

Clones were read by immunoSEQ multiplex PCR, and TCRdb kept only the in-frame ones, dropping some. This table has roughly 51,000 clones, 80% to 85% appearing once. Worth noting for this clone: Its antigen is not known.

Documented time point: week 5, during vaccination. Vaccine doses each comprised 300 ug of mutant IDH1 20-mer peptide, with topical imiquimod. The CDR3 is made up of 12 amino acids. Trimming removed 6 bases from V and 8 bases from J; junction bases left unmatched: 3. Germline V gives CDR1 SGDLS, CDR2 YYNGEE. The V call is TRBV9, the J call TRBJ1-2; 11 nucleotides line up with TRBD1. The origin of this receptor is a man between 25 and 39 years old with glioma. The sample here was PBMCs, taken from a glioma patient whose treatment included an IDH1 peptide vaccine. CDR3 loop: CASTDRGQGYTF. CDR3 DNA sequence: TGTGCCAGCACGGACAGGGGGCAAGGCTACACCTTC.